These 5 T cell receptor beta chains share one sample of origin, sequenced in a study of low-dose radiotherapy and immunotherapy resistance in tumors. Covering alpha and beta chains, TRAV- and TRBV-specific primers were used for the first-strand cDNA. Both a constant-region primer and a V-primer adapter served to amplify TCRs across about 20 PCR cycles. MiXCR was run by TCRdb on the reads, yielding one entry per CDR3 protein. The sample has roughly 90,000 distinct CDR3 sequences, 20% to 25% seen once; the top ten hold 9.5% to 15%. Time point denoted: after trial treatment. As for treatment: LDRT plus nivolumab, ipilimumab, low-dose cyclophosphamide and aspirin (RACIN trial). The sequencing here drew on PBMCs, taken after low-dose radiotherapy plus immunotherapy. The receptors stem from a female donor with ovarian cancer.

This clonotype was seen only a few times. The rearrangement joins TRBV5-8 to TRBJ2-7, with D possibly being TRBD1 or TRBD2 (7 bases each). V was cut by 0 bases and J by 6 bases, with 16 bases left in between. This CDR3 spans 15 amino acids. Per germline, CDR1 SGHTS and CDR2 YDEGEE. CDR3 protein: CASSLAGGTVGEQYF. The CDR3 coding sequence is TGTGCCAGCAGCTTGGCCGGGGGGACAGTGGGCGAGCAGTACTTC.

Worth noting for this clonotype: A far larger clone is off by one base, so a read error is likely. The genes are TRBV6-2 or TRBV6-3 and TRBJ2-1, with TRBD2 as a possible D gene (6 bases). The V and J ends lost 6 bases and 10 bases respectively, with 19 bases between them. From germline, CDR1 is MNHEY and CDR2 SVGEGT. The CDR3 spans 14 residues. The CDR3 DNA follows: TGTGCCAGCAGCCGACTAGTGGGTCCCTACGAGCAGTTCTTC. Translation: CASSRLVGPYEQFF.

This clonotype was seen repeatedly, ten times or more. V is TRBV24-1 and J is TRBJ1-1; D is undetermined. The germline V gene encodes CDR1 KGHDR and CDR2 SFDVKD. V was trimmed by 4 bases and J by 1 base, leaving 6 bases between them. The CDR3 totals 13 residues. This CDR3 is CATSEGKNTEAFF. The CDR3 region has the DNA TGTGCCACCAGTGAAGGCAAGAACACTGAAGCTTTCTTT.

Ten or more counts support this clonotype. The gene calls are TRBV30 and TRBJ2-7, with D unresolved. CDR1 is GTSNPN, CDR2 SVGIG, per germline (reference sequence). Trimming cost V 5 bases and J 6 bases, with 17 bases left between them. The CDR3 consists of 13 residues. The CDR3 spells CAWGRLAVGEQYF. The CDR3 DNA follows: TGTGCCTGGGGTCGACTGGCGGTGGGCGAGCAGTACTTC. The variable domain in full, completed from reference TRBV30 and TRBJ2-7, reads SQTIHQWPATLVQPVGSPLSLECTVEGTSNPNLYWYRQAAGRGLQLLFYSVGIGQISSEVPQNLSASRPQDRQFILSSKKLLLSDSGFYLCAWGRLAVGEQYFGPGTRLTVT.

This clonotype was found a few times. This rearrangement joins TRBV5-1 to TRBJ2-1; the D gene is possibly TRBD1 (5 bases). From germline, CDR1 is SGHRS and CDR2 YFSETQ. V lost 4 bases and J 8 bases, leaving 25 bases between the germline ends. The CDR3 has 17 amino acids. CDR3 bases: TGCGCCAGCAGCACAAAATCTCTAGGGCAGGGTACCCATGAGCAGTTCTTC. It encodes CASSTKSLGQGTHEQFF.